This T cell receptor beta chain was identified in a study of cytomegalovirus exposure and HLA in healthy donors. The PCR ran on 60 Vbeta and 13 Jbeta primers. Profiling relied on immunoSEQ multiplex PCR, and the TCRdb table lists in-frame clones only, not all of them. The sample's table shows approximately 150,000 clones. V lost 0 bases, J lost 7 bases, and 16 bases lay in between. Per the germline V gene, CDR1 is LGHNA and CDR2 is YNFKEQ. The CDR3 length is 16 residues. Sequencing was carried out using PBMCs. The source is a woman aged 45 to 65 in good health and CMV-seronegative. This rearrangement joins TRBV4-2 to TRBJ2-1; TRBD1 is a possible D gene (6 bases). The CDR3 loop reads CASSQDFALGTNEQFF. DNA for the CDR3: TGTGCCAGCAGCCAAGATTTCGCGCTAGGGACAAATGAGCAGTTCTTC.